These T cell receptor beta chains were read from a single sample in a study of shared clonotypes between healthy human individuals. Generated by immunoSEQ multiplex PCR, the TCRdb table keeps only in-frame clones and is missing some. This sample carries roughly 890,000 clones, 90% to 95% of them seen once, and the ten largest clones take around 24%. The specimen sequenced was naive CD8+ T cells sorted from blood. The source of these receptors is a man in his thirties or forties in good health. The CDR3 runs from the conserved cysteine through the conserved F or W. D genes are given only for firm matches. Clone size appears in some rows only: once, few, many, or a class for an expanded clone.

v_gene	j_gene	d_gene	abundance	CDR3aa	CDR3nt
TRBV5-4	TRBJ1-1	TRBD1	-	CASSLGTGPEAFF	TGTGCCAGCAGCTTAGGGACAGGGCCTGAAGCTTTCTTT
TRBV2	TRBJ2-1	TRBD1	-	CASRTPGQGTLNEQFF	TGTGCCAGCAGAACACCGGGACAGGGTACCCTCAATGAGCAGTTCTTC
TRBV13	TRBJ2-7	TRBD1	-	CASSSDRGSAYEQYF	TGTGCCAGCAGCAGCGACAGGGGGAGCGCCTACGAGCAGTACTTC
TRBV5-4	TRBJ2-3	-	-	CASSLARLTDTQYF	TGTGCCAGCAGCTTGGCACGGCTCACAGATACGCAGTATTTT
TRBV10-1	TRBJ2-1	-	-	CASSDTVIGYYEQFF	TGCGCCAGCAGTGATACAGTAATAGGCTATTATGAGCAGTTCTTC
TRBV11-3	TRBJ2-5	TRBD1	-	CASSPQGAETQYF	TGTGCCAGCAGCCCCCAGGGGGCGGAGACCCAGTACTTC
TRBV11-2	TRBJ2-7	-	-	CASYGAGEQYF	TGTGCCAGCTACGGGGCCGGGGAGCAGTACTTC
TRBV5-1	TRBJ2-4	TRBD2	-	CASSLPGASGRERAKNIQYF	TGCGCCAGCAGCTTGCCAGGGGCTAGCGGGAGGGAAAGAGCCAAAAACATTCAGTACTTC
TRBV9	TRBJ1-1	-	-	CASSVLTGRGEAFF	TGTGCCAGCAGCGTATTGACAGGTCGGGGTGAAGCTTTCTTT
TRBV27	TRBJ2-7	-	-	CASSLGITYEQYF	TGTGCCAGCAGTCTCGGGATTACCTACGAGCAGTACTTC
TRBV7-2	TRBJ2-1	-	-	CASSYDRYPYNEQFF	TGTGCCAGCAGCTACGACAGATACCCTTACAATGAGCAGTTCTTC
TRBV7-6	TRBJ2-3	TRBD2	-	CASSLGMGLDGTDTQYF	TGTGCCAGCAGCTTAGGGATGGGACTAGATGGCACAGATACGCAGTATTTT
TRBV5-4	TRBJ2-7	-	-	CASSLRGTLPGEQYF	TGTGCCAGCAGCTTACGGGGGACCCTCCCTGGGGAGCAGTACTTC
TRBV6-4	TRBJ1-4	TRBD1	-	CASSAGTGGEKLFF	TGTGCCAGCAGTGCCGGGACAGGGGGTGAAAAACTGTTTTTT
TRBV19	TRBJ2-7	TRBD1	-	CASSLTGVYEQYF	TGTGCCAGTAGCCTGACAGGGGTGTACGAGCAGTACTTC
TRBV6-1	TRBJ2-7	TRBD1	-	CASSELDRVFNEQYF	TGTGCCAGCAGTGAACTGGACAGGGTTTTTAACGAGCAGTACTTC
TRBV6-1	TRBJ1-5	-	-	CASSEEVSVGMGNQPQHF	TGTGCCAGCAGTGAAGAGGTGTCAGTTGGTATGGGCAATCAGCCCCAGCATTTT
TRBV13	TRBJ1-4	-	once	CASTAEGEKLFF	TGTGCCAGCACGGCGGAAGGGGAAAAACTGTTTTTT
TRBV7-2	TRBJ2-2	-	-	CASSLVGTNTGELFF	TGTGCCAGCAGCTTAGTGGGTACTAACACCGGGGAGCTGTTTTTT
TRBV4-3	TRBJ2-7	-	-	CASSQDLGAAGEQYF	TGCGCCAGCAGCCAAGACTTAGGGGCGGCTGGGGAGCAGTACTTC
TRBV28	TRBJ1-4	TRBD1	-	CASSLTVQQGWYEKLFF	TGTGCCAGCAGTTTAACCGTACAACAGGGGTGGTATGAAAAACTGTTTTTT
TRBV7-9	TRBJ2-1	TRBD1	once	CASSLQDRGWDEQFF	TGTGCCAGCAGCCTACAGGACAGGGGTTGGGATGAGCAGTTCTTC
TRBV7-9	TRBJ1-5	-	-	CASSPRGDNQPQHF	TGTGCCAGCAGCCCCCGGGGTGACAATCAGCCCCAGCATTTT
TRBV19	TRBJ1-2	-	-	CASSIVGASYGYTF	TGTGCCAGTAGTATAGTCGGAGCCTCCTATGGCTACACCTTC
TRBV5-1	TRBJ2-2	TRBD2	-	CASSPEASGIGTGELFF	TGCGCCAGCAGCCCAGAAGCGAGCGGGATAGGCACCGGGGAGCTGTTTTTT
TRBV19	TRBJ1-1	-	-	CASSISGNTEAFF	TGTGCCAGTAGTATCTCAGGGAACACTGAAGCTTTCTTT
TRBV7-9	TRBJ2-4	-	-	CASSLGGGRAKNIQYF	TGTGCCAGCAGCTTAGGAGGTGGGAGAGCCAAAAACATTCAGTACTTC
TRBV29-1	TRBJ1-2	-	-	CSVEKAGFYGYTF	TGCAGCGTTGAAAAGGCAGGGTTTTATGGCTACACCTTC
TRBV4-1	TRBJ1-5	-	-	CASSQVESGIRQPQHF	TGCGCCAGCAGCCAAGTAGAGTCAGGGATACGGCAGCCCCAGCATTTT
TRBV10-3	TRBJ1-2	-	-	CAIRDLSLTF	TGTGCCATCAGGGACCTCTCTTTGACCTTC
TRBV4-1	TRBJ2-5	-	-	CASSQGVAGLEETQYF	TGCGCCAGCAGCCAAGGGGTCGCAGGGCTCGAAGAGACCCAGTACTTC
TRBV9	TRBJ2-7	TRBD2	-	CASSVGGTSGTYEQYF	TGTGCCAGCAGCGTAGGAGGGACTAGCGGAACCTACGAGCAGTACTTC
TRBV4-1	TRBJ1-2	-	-	CASSPPGIQLHGYTF	TGCGCCAGCAGCCCACCCGGGATCCAATTGCATGGCTACACCTTC
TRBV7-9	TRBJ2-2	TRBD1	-	CASSSLPGTGGANTGELFF	TGTGCCAGCAGCTCACTTCCGGGGACAGGGGGCGCGAACACCGGGGAGCTGTTTTTT
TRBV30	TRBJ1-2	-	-	CAWGPGDVPPNYGYTF	TGTGCCTGGGGACCCGGGGACGTTCCCCCTAACTATGGCTACACCTTC
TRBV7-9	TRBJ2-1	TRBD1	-	CASSPRQGYSYNEQFF	TGTGCCAGCAGCCCCCGACAGGGATACTCCTACAATGAGCAGTTCTTC
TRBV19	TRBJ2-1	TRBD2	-	CASNEGLAGGPGEQFF	TGTGCCAGTAATGAGGGACTAGCGGGAGGGCCAGGTGAGCAGTTCTTC
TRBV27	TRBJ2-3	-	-	CASSLSRGTDTQYF	TGTGCCAGCAGTTTATCCAGGGGAACAGATACGCAGTATTTT
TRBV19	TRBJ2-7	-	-	CASSRRGYVHEQYF	TGTGCCAGTAGTAGAAGGGGGTACGTACACGAGCAGTACTTC
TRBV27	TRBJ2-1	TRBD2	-	CASSFASGSSEQFF	TGTGCCAGCAGTTTTGCTAGCGGGAGTTCTGAGCAGTTCTTC
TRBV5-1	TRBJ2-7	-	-	CASSLYSSYEQYF	TGCGCCAGCAGCTTGTACAGTTCCTACGAGCAGTACTTC